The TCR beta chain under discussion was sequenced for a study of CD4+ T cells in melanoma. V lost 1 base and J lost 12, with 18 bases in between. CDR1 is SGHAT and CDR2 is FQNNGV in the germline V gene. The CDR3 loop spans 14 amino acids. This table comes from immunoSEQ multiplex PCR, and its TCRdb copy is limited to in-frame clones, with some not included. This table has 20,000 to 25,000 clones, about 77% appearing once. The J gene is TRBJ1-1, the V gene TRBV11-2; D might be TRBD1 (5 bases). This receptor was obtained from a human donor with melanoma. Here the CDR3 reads CASSLVPPQGGSFF. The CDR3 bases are TGTGCCAGCAGCTTAGTACCCCCGCAGGGTGGTTCTTTCTTT. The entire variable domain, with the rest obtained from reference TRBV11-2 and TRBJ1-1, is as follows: EAGVAQSPRYKIIEKRQSVAFWCNPISGHATLYWYQQILGQGPKLLIQFQNNGVVDDSQLPKDRFSAERLKGVDSTLKIQPAKLEDSAVYLCASSLVPPQGGSFFGQGTRLTVV.